Below are 24 T cell receptor beta chains sequenced from a single sample in a study of blood T cell repertoires in COVID-19. The method was immunoSEQ multiplex PCR; TCRdb's version includes in-frame clones alone and lacks a portion of them. Among some 270,000 clones listed, approximately 85% were seen once. The sequenced sample consisted of PBMCs or T cells enriched from blood (not recorded which). The receptors stem from a woman aged 45-60 years with acute COVID-19.

This chain links TRBV3-1 (or the pseudogene TRBV3-2) with TRBJ2-1; 12 positions match TRBD2. The CDR3 has 17 residues. V trimming: 1 base; J trimming: 3 bases; junction bases outside the gene matches: 4. CDR1 is LGHDT, CDR2 YNNKEL, per germline (reference sequence). The CDR3 is CASSQVQLAGGYNEQFF. The CDR3 region has the DNA TGTGCCAGCAGCCAAGTCCAACTAGCGGGGGGCTACAATGAGCAGTTCTTC.

CDR3 in DNA: TGTGCCAGCAGTCAGTGGGAGGACACTGAAGCTTTCTTT. Encoded protein: CASSQWEDTEAFF. The V and J genes are TRBV6-6 and TRBJ1-1; D is uncertain. V shed 5 bases and J shed 3 bases, with 10 bases lying between them. The CDR3 totals 13 residues. Germline V lookup: CDR1 MNHNY, CDR2 SVGAGI (reference sequence).

The V gene is TRBV6-2 or TRBV6-3, the J gene TRBJ2-5; 11 bases agree with TRBD2. The germline V gene has CDR1 MNHEY and CDR2 SVGEGT. Germline trimming cut 6 bases from V and 7 bases from J; bases unmatched to any gene: 10. CDR3 size: 15 residues. CDR3 in amino acids: CASSRIGTSGGTQYF. The CDR3 DNA follows: TGTGCCAGCAGCAGAATCGGGACTAGCGGAGGGACCCAGTACTTC.

The chain is built from TRBV6-5 and TRBJ1-2; 7 bases agree with TRBD1. The trim removed 0 bases at V and 4 bases at J, leaving 8 bases unmatched. Germline CDR1 MNHEY, CDR2 SVGAGI. CDR3 size: 16 residues. The CDR3 DNA reads as TGTGCCAGCAGTTACTCGACAGGGATTCATGGCTATGGCTACACCTTC. Translating gives CASSYSTGIHGYGYTF.

The rearrangement joins TRBV7-2 to TRBJ2-1; TRBD2 is a possible D gene (7 bases). V gave up 3 bases and J gave up 4 bases, with 16 bases separating them. This CDR3 spans 16 amino acids. In germline, CDR1 is SGHTA, CDR2 FQGNSA. The CDR3 loop reads CASSFLGGPLYNEQFF. The CDR3 nucleotides read TGTGCCAGCAGCTTCCTCGGGGGGCCATTGTACAATGAGCAGTTCTTC.

CDR3 coding DNA: TGTGCCAGTCGACAGGGAACCGGAAACACCATATATTTT. Protein product: CASRQGTGNTIYF. The chain has TRBV7-9 and TRBJ1-3; 7 nucleotides match TRBD1. The V segment lost 9 bases and the J segment 4 bases; nucleotides outside the gene matches: 6. In germline, CDR1 is SEHNR, CDR2 FQNEAQ (reference sequence). There are 13 residues in the CDR3.

This rearrangement joins TRBV7-2 to TRBJ1-5; D perhaps matches TRBD1 (6 bases). The CDR3 is 17 residues long. Germline lookup yields CDR1 SGHTA and CDR2 FQGNSA. V lost 1 base and J lost 1, with 14 bases in between. The CDR3 nucleotides read TGTGCCAGCAGCTTAGGAGCCCAAGGGGGAAGCAATCAGCCCCAGCATTTT. Amino acids: CASSLGAQGGSNQPQHF.

The V gene is TRBV4-1, the J gene TRBJ2-2, with D perhaps matching TRBD1 (5 bases). The length of the CDR3 is 15 residues. V was pared by 0 bases and J by 4 bases, with 9 bases between. Germline CDR1 is MGHRA and CDR2 is YSYEKL. The CDR3 reads CASSQDRELTGELFF. In nucleotides, the CDR3 is TGCGCCAGCAGCCAAGACAGGGAACTCACCGGGGAGCTGTTTTTT.

V is TRBV19 and J is TRBJ1-1; D perhaps matches TRBD1 (5 bases). Germline V gene sequence: CDR1 LNHDA, CDR2 SQIVND (reference sequence). CDR3 length equals 15 residues. The V and J ends lost 5 bases and 0 bases respectively, with 13 bases between them. The CDR3 DNA follows: TGTGCCAGTAGTTTAATAGGACATTTGAACACTGAAGCTTTCTTT. Amino acids: CASSLIGHLNTEAFF.

The rearrangement joins TRBV19 to TRBJ1-1; D ambiguous. V lost 2 bases to trimming and J lost 4 bases, with 5 bases between them. This CDR3 is built from 12 residues. Germline V gene data show CDR1 as LNHDA and CDR2 as SQIVND (reference sequence). CDR3 nucleotide sequence: TGTGCCAGTAGTATAACAGTCACTGAAGCTTTCTTT. It codes for CASSITVTEAFF.

This rearrangement joins TRBV12-5 to TRBJ1-6; possibly TRBD1 for D (6 bases). V lost 6 bases to trimming and J lost 12 bases, with 9 bases between them. The CDR3 runs 11 residues. CDR1 is LGHNT, CDR2 FRNRAP, per germline. CDR3: CASGPGQPLHF. DNA of the CDR3: TGTGCTAGTGGGCCGGGACAACCCCTCCACTTT.

This sequence joins TRBV5-4 and TRBJ1-1; D uncertain. Trimming cost V 0 bases and J 3 bases, with 3 bases left between them. This CDR3 has 12 residues. Looked up from germline, CDR1 is SGHNT and CDR2 is YYREEE (reference sequence). CDR3 amino acids: CASSLVDTEAFF. CDR3 in DNA: TGTGCCAGCAGCTTGGTCGACACTGAAGCTTTCTTT.

This clone is a singleton in its sample. V usage is TRBV27 and J usage is TRBJ2-7; 9 bases are shared with TRBD2. The J segment lost 2 bases and the V segment lost 6 bases, leaving 5 bases of the junction unmatched. The CDR3 is made up of 14 amino acids. Germline V CDR1 and CDR2: MNHEY, SMNVEV (reference sequence). CDR3 nucleotide sequence: TGTGCCAGCAGGGGTAGCGGGGGAACCTACGAGCAGTACTTC. Translating it yields CASRGSGGTYEQYF.

J is TRBJ1-5 and V is TRBV7-9; D gene ambiguous. V gave up 4 bases and J gave up 3 bases, with 16 bases separating them. CDR3 size: 16 residues. Germline CDR1 is SEHNR and CDR2 is FQNEAQ (reference sequence). The CDR3 spells CASSSTPDGDNQPQHF. The CDR3 coding sequence is TGTGCCAGCAGCTCGACCCCCGACGGGGACAATCAGCCCCAGCATTTT.

This clone has just a few counts. This chain connects TRBV7-9 to TRBJ1-2; the D gene is possibly TRBD1 (5 bases). CDR3 length equals 13 residues. V was cut by 5 bases and J by 8 bases, with 15 bases left in between. Looked up from germline, CDR1 is SEHNR and CDR2 is FQNEAQ (reference sequence). CDR3 residues: CASSPGAGWGYTF. CDR3 sequence (DNA): TGTGCCAGCAGCCCTGGGGCAGGGTGGGGCTACACCTTC.

The chain recombines TRBV5-6 with TRBJ1-2; D is undetermined. Germline V gene sequence: CDR1 SGHDT, CDR2 YYEEEE. V gave up 0 bases and J gave up 3 bases, with 15 bases separating them. The CDR3 contains 16 residues. CDR3 loop: CASSLAGELNYYGYTF. CDR3 sequence (DNA): TGTGCCAGCAGCTTGGCGGGAGAGCTAAACTACTATGGCTACACCTTC.

The chain recombines TRBV2 with TRBJ2-3; 7 positions match TRBD2. Germline assignment: CDR1 SNHLY and CDR2 FYNNEI. The J segment lost 1 base and the V segment lost 6 bases, leaving 7 bases of the junction unmatched. The CDR3 totals 15 residues. DNA for the CDR3: TGTGCCAGCAGCCTCGGAAGCGGGGGCACAGATACGCAGTATTTT. Translating it yields CASSLGSGGTDTQYF.

This clone was counted once. This chain links TRBV7-2 with TRBJ1-1; TRBD1 might be the D (5 bases). CDR1 SGHTA and CDR2 FQGNSA come from the germline V gene. This CDR3 spans 12 amino acids. V was shortened by 3 bases and J by 6 bases, with 8 bases between the two germline ends. CDR3 in amino acids: CASSLGGSEAFF. CDR3 DNA sequence: TGTGCCAGCAGCTTGGGGGGATCTGAAGCTTTCTTT.

V usage is TRBV9 and J usage is TRBJ2-7, with 7 nucleotides matching TRBD2. Germline V gene lookup returns CDR1 SGDLS and CDR2 YYNGEE. The ends lost 4 bases at V and 4 bases at J; junction bases unmatched: 14. This CDR3 region has 16 residues. The CDR3 is CASSPPRASGNYEQYF. The CDR3, as DNA: TGTGCCAGCAGCCCCCCTCGTGCCAGCGGGAATTACGAGCAGTACTTC.

The chain uses TRBV7-2 and TRBJ1-1, with TRBD1 identical over 12 bases. Germline CDR1 is SGHTA and CDR2 is FQGNSA. J was trimmed by 9 bases and V by 5 bases; bases with no gene match: 13. This CDR3 is 16 amino acids long. CDR3 region: CASSQGGQGARQKAFF. As DNA, the CDR3 is TGTGCCAGCAGCCAAGGGGGACAGGGGGCGCGTCAGAAAGCTTTCTTT. Drawing the rest from reference TRBV7-2 and TRBJ1-1, the complete variable domain is GAGVSQSPSNKVTEKGKDVELRCDPISGHTALYWYRQSLGQGLEFLIYFQGNSAPDKSGLPSDRFSAERTGGSVSTLTIQRTQQEDSAVYLCASSQGGQGARQKAFFGQGTRLTVV.

The chain joins TRBV10-2 to TRBJ1-1, with 7 nucleotides matching TRBD1. This CDR3 has 14 amino acids. After removal of 6 bases from V and 1 base from J, the junction contained 5 bases not matched to a gene. Germline V gives CDR1 WSHSY, CDR2 SAAADI. The CDR3 DNA reads as TGCGCCAGCAGCAACCAGGGGGGGAACACTGAAGCTTTCTTT. Its translation is CASSNQGGNTEAFF.

The chain couples TRBV5-6 to TRBJ2-3; maybe TRBD1 (5 bases). This CDR3 is 15 amino acids long. Per germline, CDR1 SGHDT and CDR2 YYEEEE. The V and J ends lost 4 bases and 1 base respectively, with 13 bases between them. CDR3 sequence reads: CASSPPGSGTDTQYF. The CDR3 DNA reads as TGTGCCAGCAGCCCGCCAGGGTCTGGCACAGATACGCAGTATTTT.

The V and J genes are TRBV7-9 and TRBJ2-1; 9 bases are shared with TRBD1. V gave up 3 bases and J gave up 9 bases; unmatched junction bases: 6. CDR3 length: 14 residues. Germline V gives CDR1 SEHNR, CDR2 FQNEAQ (reference sequence). The CDR3: CASSFGQGTGEQFF. As DNA, the CDR3 is TGTGCCAGCAGCTTTGGACAGGGGACGGGTGAGCAGTTCTTC.

This clone was picked up many times. The V and J genes are TRBV6-6 and TRBJ1-1; 8 bases map to TRBD1. V trimming: 5 bases; J trimming: 1 base; junction bases outside the gene matches: 6. This CDR3 is 15 amino acids long. Germline CDR1 reads MNHNY; CDR2 reads SVGAGI (reference sequence). The CDR3 sequence is CASSPSDRANTEAFF. The CDR3 DNA sequence: TGTGCCAGCAGTCCCTCGGACAGGGCGAACACTGAAGCTTTCTTT.